The clone carrying this TCR beta chain was observed a handful of times. Its antigen is unknown. The data derive from a study of beta chain features in type 1 diabetes. Regarding the study as a whole: For Type 1 diabetes patients, all four CD4+ subsets carried TCRB CDR3s that were moderately but significantly shorter.

What was sequenced were expressed TCRB transcripts, since all of the isolated RNA had been reverse transcribed. The method was immunoSEQ multiplex PCR; TCRdb's version includes in-frame clones alone and lacks a portion of them. This table holds 630,000 or so clones, about 14% found once. The CDR3 covers 16 residues. Germline CDR1 is LGHNA and CDR2 is YNFKEQ. V lost 3 bases, J lost 6 bases, and 10 bases stayed unmatched. Each sorted fraction was over 95% pure. The rearrangement joins TRBV4-2 to TRBJ2-2; 7 bases agree with TRBD1. The clonotype was recovered from a man aged 18-30 years with type 1 diabetes. Sequencing input: naive CD4+ T cells from blood. The chain's CDR3 is CASSQYARGRPGELFF. CDR3 in DNA: TGTGCCAGCAGCCAGTACGCCAGGGGGAGACCCGGGGAGCTGTTTTTT.